The entry below gives a single T cell receptor (beta chain) sequence along with its context. The record originates from a study of shared clonotypes between healthy human individuals. Profiling relied on immunoSEQ multiplex PCR, and the TCRdb table lists in-frame clones only, not all of them. The sample has about 2.3 million clones; 85% to 95% are singletons. Germline V gene data show CDR1 as SGDLS and CDR2 as YYNGEE. Trimming pared 0 bases from V and 2 bases from J, leaving 10 bases between. The CDR3 has 15 residues. The gene calls are TRBV9 and TRBJ2-3; D unresolved. Sequencing input: naive CD4+ T cells from PBMCs. Subset: CD45RA+ positively selected. The sequence came from a man younger than 35 in good health. Some clones in this sample may be carry-over from other donors' samples. For the CDR3, the DNA is TGTGCCAGCAGCGTAGAGGGCTTGTTCACAGATACGCAGTATTTT. This encodes CASSVEGLFTDTQYF.